The 9 T cell receptor beta chains listed next were all sequenced from one sample in a study of CD8+ T cells in alopecia areata. Once RNA had been extracted, it was reverse transcribed into cDNA to act as the sequencing template. Clones were sequenced by immunoSEQ multiplex PCR, and TCRdb holds only the in-frame ones, with some missing. The data contain 100,000 to 140,000 clones, 84% of them singletons. The treatment: oral pan-JAK inhibitor, 5-10 mg twice daily. The sequencing used CD8+ T cells sorted from blood, collected at week 24, from a patient treated with tofacitinib. The receptors were gathered from a human donor with alopecia areata.

V gene TRBV29-1 combines with J gene TRBJ2-7; tentatively, D is TRBD1 (5 bases). Trimming stripped 0 bases from V and 1 base from J, with 7 bases between. The length of the CDR3 is 13 residues. The germline V gene encodes CDR1 SQVTM and CDR2 ANQGSEA. Here the CDR3 DNA reads TGCAGCGTTGAAGATGGGGCGTCCTACGAGCAGTACTTC. Translated: CSVEDGASYEQYF.

The chain couples TRBV27 to TRBJ2-1; 8 nucleotides match TRBD2. The V gene end was trimmed by 3 bases and the J gene end by 2 bases; junction bases not matched to a gene: 3. Per germline, CDR1 MNHEY and CDR2 SMNVEV (reference sequence). This CDR3 comprises 15 residues. The CDR3: CASSFSGGPYNEQFF. In DNA form, the CDR3 reads TGTGCCAGCAGTTTCAGCGGGGGCCCCTACAATGAGCAGTTCTTC.

In this sample, this clone turned up once. The rearrangement links TRBV11-2 to TRBJ2-7; no clear D gene. The V gene's germline CDR1 is SGHAT and CDR2 FQNNGV. The CDR3 is 14 residues long. Trimming cost V 3 bases and J 3 bases, with 12 bases left between them. The CDR3 protein is CASSFRGRSYEQYF. CDR3 DNA: TGTGCCAGCAGCTTCAGAGGTCGGAGCTACGAGCAGTACTTC.

A word on this clone: The same CDR3 arises from other DNA sequences in this sample as well. The rearrangement uses TRBV6-5 and TRBJ2-1, with 13 bases matching TRBD2. Looked up from germline, CDR1 is MNHEY and CDR2 is SVGAGI. The trim removed 6 bases at V and 4 bases at J, leaving 3 bases unmatched. CDR3 size: 15 residues. This CDR3 reads CASSLLAGGYNEQFF. In DNA form, the CDR3 reads TGTGCCAGCAGCCTACTAGCGGGGGGGTACAATGAGCAGTTCTTC.

The rearrangement uses TRBV7-9 and TRBJ2-7; 9 nucleotides match TRBD1. Germline loops: CDR1 SEHNR, CDR2 FQNEAQ (reference sequence). The CDR3 has 15 residues. V dropped 3 bases and J dropped 3; count of bases not matched to a gene: 6. The CDR3 is CASSFPGQGNYEQYF. The CDR3 DNA is TGTGCCAGCAGCTTCCCGGGACAGGGAAACTACGAGCAGTACTTC.

The chain is built from TRBV6-5 and TRBJ2-5; possible D gene TRBD1, 6 bases. The J call may be incorrect, as the DNA end agrees better with TRBJ2-7. CDR1 is MNHEY and CDR2 is SVGAGI in the germline V gene. The CDR3 runs 13 residues. The CDR3 DNA sequence: TGTGCCAGCAGTTACGGAACAGGGAACGAGCAGTACTTC. Protein sequence: CASSYGTGNEQYF.

Here the CDR3 DNA reads TGTGCCAGCAGCTCCGGGACTAGCGGCTTCACAGATACGCAGTATTTT. Protein: CASSSGTSGFTDTQYF. The V gene is TRBV7-6, the J gene TRBJ2-3; 11 nucleotides agree with TRBD2. The J segment lost 2 bases and the V segment lost 4 bases, leaving 5 bases of the junction unmatched. CDR1 is SGHVS and CDR2 is FNYEAQ in the germline V gene. CDR3 size: 16 residues. Supplemented by reference TRBV7-6 and TRBJ2-3, the full variable domain reads GAGVSQSPRYKVTKRGQDVALRCDPISGHVSLYWYRQALGQGPEFLTYFNYEAQQDKSGLPNDRFSAERPEGSISTLTIQRTEQRDSAMYRCASSSGTSGFTDTQYFGPGTRLTVL.

This clone was detected only a few times. This chain links TRBV5-6 with TRBJ2-3, with unresolved D. V was clipped by 0 bases and J by 4 bases, with 15 bases between them. This CDR3 region has 16 residues. The germline CDR1 and CDR2 sequences are SGHDT and YYEEEE. CDR3 sequence reads: CASSLVSSYFADTQYF. CDR3 DNA sequence: TGTGCCAGCAGCTTGGTGTCTAGTTATTTTGCAGATACGCAGTATTTT. Supplemented by reference TRBV5-6 and TRBJ2-3, the full variable domain reads DAGVTQSPTHLIKTRGQQVTLRCSPKSGHDTVSWYQQALGQGPQFIFQYYEEEERQRGNFPDRFSGHQFPNYSSELNVNALLLGDSALYLCASSLVSSYFADTQYFGPGTRLTVL.

The genes are TRBV4-1 and TRBJ1-3, with D maybe TRBD1 (5 bases). This CDR3 region has 14 residues. Looked up from germline, CDR1 is MGHRA and CDR2 is YSYEKL. V lost 1 base and J 4 bases, leaving 8 bases between the germline ends. This CDR3 is CASSQVGEGNTIYF. The CDR3, as DNA: TGCGCCAGCAGCCAAGTAGGGGAAGGAAACACCATATATTTT.